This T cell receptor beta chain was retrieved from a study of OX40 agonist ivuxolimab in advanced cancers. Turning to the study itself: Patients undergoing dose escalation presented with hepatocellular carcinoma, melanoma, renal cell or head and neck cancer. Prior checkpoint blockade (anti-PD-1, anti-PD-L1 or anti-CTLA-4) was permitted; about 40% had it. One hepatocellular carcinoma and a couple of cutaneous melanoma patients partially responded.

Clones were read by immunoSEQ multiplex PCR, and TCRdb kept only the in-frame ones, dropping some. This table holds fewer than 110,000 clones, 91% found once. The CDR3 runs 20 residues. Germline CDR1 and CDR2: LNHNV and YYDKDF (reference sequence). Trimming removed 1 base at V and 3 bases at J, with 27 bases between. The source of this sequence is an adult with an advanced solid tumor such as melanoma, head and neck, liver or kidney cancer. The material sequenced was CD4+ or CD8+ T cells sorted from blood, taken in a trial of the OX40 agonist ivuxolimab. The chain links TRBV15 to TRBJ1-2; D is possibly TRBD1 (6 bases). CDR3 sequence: CATSRGYTGRVGYWDYGYTF. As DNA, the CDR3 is TGTGCCACCAGCAGAGGGTACACAGGGAGAGTGGGGTATTGGGACTATGGCTACACCTTC. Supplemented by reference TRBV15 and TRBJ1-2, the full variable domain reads DAMVIQNPRYQVTQFGKPVTLSCSQTLNHNVMYWYQQKSSQAPKLLFHYYDKDFNNEADTPDNFQSRRPNTSFCFLDIRSPGLGDTAMYLCATSRGYTGRVGYWDYGYTFGSGTRLTVV.